The subject of this entry is one TCR beta chain. This sample is part of a study of control samples from healthy donors and cancer patients. The CDR3 has 13 amino acids. V was cut by 6 bases and J by 6 bases, with 12 bases left in between. The germline V gene encodes CDR1 MNHEY and CDR2 SVGEGT. The repertoire was sequenced with immunoSEQ multiplex PCR; TCRdb's copy has only in-frame clones and lacks some. The repertoire has 150,000 to 200,000 clones, around 90% of them found once; the top ten carry 12%. The genes are TRBV6-2 or TRBV6-3 and TRBJ1-5, with D perhaps matching TRBD1 (5 bases). Sequenced: blood. This TCR was recovered from a man aged 30 to 39 in good health. CDR3 bases: TGTGCCAGCAGCTTGCAAGGGACTCAGCCCCAGCATTTT. It specifies CASSLQGTQPQHF.